Listed below are T cell receptor beta chains from one sample, sequenced in a study of molecular identifiers for immune sequencing clone quantification. TCRdb redid the calling of the PCR reads with MiXCR, one entry per CDR3 protein. The table includes approximately 550,000 distinct CDR3 sequences, 20% to 25% detected once. Sequenced input: naive CD8+ T cells from blood, with Jurkat cell RNA spiked in. The receptors here all came from a human donor in good health. Some libraries in this study had Jurkat cell RNA spiked in. The conserved cysteine and the conserved F or W are not part of the CDR3 here. Fields, in order: J gene, V gene, CDR3 length, CDR3 protein.

j_gene: TRBJ2-5; v_gene: TRBV29-1; len: 10; CDR3aa: SVARQGETQY
j_gene: TRBJ1-3; v_gene: TRBV4-1; len: 13; CDR3aa: ASRNDRTSGNTIY
j_gene: TRBJ2-5; v_gene: TRBV2; len: 13; CDR3aa: ASSEIRGGRETQY
j_gene: TRBJ2-7; v_gene: TRBV20-1; len: 9; CDR3aa: SASEGRWQY
j_gene: TRBJ1-1; v_gene: TRBV29-1; len: 10; CDR3aa: SVVAEDTEAF
j_gene: TRBJ2-5; v_gene: TRBV7-8; len: 17; CDR3aa: ASSLAWGTTILVTETQY
j_gene: TRBJ1-1; v_gene: TRBV5-1; len: 13; CDR3aa: ASSLAGAPNTEAF
j_gene: TRBJ2-3; v_gene: TRBV30; len: 12; CDR3aa: AWGSSGSQDTQY
j_gene: TRBJ1-5; v_gene: TRBV12-5; len: 12; CDR3aa: ASGTTGINQPQH
j_gene: TRBJ2-3; v_gene: TRBV18; len: 12; CDR3aa: ASSYGGVPDTQY
j_gene: TRBJ2-7; v_gene: TRBV29-1; len: 12; CDR3aa: SVDPTGEGYEQY
j_gene: TRBJ2-7; v_gene: TRBV7-2; len: 12; CDR3aa: ASSLVWGTYEQY
j_gene: TRBJ1-6; v_gene: TRBV12-3/TRBV12-4; len: 13; CDR3aa: ASSSTGQVNSPLH
j_gene: TRBJ1-4; v_gene: TRBV6-7; len: 17; CDR3aa: ASSYGLAAYHSTNEKLF
j_gene: TRBJ2-7; v_gene: TRBV13; len: 12; CDR3aa: ASSPRARSYEQY
j_gene: TRBJ2-7; v_gene: TRBV7-2; len: 12; CDR3aa: ASSLEGLAWEQY
j_gene: TRBJ1-5; v_gene: TRBV19; len: 15; CDR3aa: ASSDGIPLIPNQPQH
j_gene: TRBJ2-3; v_gene: TRBV30; len: 9; CDR3aa: AWTAATLEY
j_gene: TRBJ2-7; v_gene: TRBV11-1; len: 16; CDR3aa: ASSFLTSGKDFIYEQY
j_gene: TRBJ1-1; v_gene: TRBV5-1; len: 11; CDR3aa: ASSLDRGTLAF
j_gene: TRBJ2-2; v_gene: TRBV6-2/TRBV6-3; len: 16; CDR3aa: ASSSTITSGRATGELF
j_gene: TRBJ2-3; v_gene: TRBV12-3/TRBV12-4; len: 11; CDR3aa: ASSLIGTDTQY
j_gene: TRBJ2-7; v_gene: TRBV27; len: 13; CDR3aa: ASSLMGTDSYEQY
j_gene: TRBJ1-5; v_gene: TRBV15; len: 13; CDR3aa: ATSRERVSYQPQH
j_gene: TRBJ2-3; v_gene: TRBV4-3; len: 14; CDR3aa: ASSQDRASRTDTQY
j_gene: TRBJ2-1; v_gene: TRBV28; len: 15; CDR3aa: ASSLRTSGSSYNEQF
j_gene: TRBJ2-3; v_gene: TRBV7-9; len: 15; CDR3aa: ASSPRGTAIYTDTQY
j_gene: TRBJ2-7; v_gene: TRBV19; len: 11; CDR3aa: ATAGTGGNEQY
j_gene: TRBJ1-1; v_gene: TRBV9; len: 10; CDR3aa: ASSVEQGRAF
j_gene: TRBJ2-1; v_gene: TRBV30; len: 12; CDR3aa: AWGTSAIYNEQF
j_gene: TRBJ1-1; v_gene: TRBV30; len: 11; CDR3aa: AWSVFPNTEAF
j_gene: TRBJ2-2; v_gene: TRBV19; len: 11; CDR3aa: ASSILHGGELF
j_gene: TRBJ2-1; v_gene: TRBV4-1; len: 13; CDR3aa: ASSQVGGSPNEQF
j_gene: TRBJ2-6; v_gene: TRBV5-4; len: 15; CDR3aa: ASSGAVTISGANVLT
j_gene: TRBJ1-5; v_gene: TRBV12-3/TRBV12-4; len: 14; CDR3aa: ASSSGTGFADQPQH
j_gene: TRBJ2-7; v_gene: TRBV30; len: 13; CDR3aa: AWSDPTGDPYEQY
j_gene: TRBJ1-1; v_gene: TRBV7-9; len: 15; CDR3aa: ASRHIQAGTDNTEAF
j_gene: TRBJ1-2; v_gene: TRBV29-1; len: 14; CDR3aa: SVEDMDRGTNYGYT
j_gene: TRBJ2-1; v_gene: TRBV29-1; len: 14; CDR3aa: SVDGLAPSSYNEQF
j_gene: TRBJ2-2; v_gene: TRBV30; len: 14; CDR3aa: AWSAWDREDTGELF
j_gene: TRBJ1-4; v_gene: TRBV6-5; len: 12; CDR3aa: ASSYGSTNEKLF
j_gene: TRBJ1-1; v_gene: TRBV6-5; len: 13; CDR3aa: ASSTRTGAYTEAF
j_gene: TRBJ2-7; v_gene: TRBV28; len: 12; CDR3aa: ASSIRRSGYEQY
j_gene: TRBJ2-7; v_gene: TRBV5-4; len: 11; CDR3aa: ASSSSAVYEQY
j_gene: TRBJ2-2; v_gene: TRBV24-1; len: 10; CDR3aa: ATSDGIGELF
j_gene: TRBJ1-4; v_gene: TRBV4-2; len: 14; CDR3aa: ASSQEQYATNEKLF
j_gene: TRBJ2-3; v_gene: TRBV27; len: 14; CDR3aa: ASSPETGFDTDTQY
j_gene: TRBJ2-4; v_gene: TRBV29-1; len: 12; CDR3aa: SVVLQGPLNIQY
j_gene: TRBJ2-1; v_gene: TRBV5-3; len: 14; CDR3aa: ARSGNPGQEYNEQF
j_gene: TRBJ2-2; v_gene: TRBV9; len: 14; CDR3aa: ASSPRDRVYTGELF
j_gene: TRBJ2-3; v_gene: TRBV29-1; len: 11; CDR3aa: SVAGVRPDTQY
j_gene: TRBJ2-7; v_gene: TRBV20-1; len: 14; CDR3aa: SASSSGGPSSYEQY
j_gene: TRBJ1-1; v_gene: TRBV4-3; len: 13; CDR3aa: ASSQDHQGSTSAF
j_gene: TRBJ2-3; v_gene: TRBV12-3/TRBV12-4; len: 15; CDR3aa: ASSGLQGTGGPDTQY
j_gene: TRBJ2-2; v_gene: TRBV6-2/TRBV6-3; len: 18; CDR3aa: ASSYSLHSGQGSNTGELF
j_gene: TRBJ1-5; v_gene: TRBV6-2/TRBV6-3; len: 14; CDR3aa: ASSYSTVRGNQPQH
j_gene: TRBJ2-7; v_gene: TRBV27; len: 14; CDR3aa: ASSSPGTGLGLEQY
j_gene: TRBJ1-1; v_gene: TRBV27; len: 13; CDR3aa: ASSLFTGDVTEAF